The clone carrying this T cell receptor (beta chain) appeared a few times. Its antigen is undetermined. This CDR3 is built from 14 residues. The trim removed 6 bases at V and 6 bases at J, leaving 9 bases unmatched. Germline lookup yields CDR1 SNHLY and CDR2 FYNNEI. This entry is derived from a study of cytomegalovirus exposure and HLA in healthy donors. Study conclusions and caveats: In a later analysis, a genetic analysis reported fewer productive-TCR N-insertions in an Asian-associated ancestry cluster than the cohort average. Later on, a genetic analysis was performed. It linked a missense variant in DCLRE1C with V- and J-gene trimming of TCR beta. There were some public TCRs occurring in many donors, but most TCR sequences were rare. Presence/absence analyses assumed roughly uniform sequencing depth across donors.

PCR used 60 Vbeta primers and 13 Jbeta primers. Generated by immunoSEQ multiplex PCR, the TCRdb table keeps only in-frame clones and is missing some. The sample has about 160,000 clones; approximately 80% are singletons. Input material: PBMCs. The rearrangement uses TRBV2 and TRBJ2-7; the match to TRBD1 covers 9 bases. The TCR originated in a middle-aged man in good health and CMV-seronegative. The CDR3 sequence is CASRGTGTVGEQYF. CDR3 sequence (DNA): TGTGCCAGCAGAGGGACAGGGACAGTCGGCGAGCAGTACTTC.